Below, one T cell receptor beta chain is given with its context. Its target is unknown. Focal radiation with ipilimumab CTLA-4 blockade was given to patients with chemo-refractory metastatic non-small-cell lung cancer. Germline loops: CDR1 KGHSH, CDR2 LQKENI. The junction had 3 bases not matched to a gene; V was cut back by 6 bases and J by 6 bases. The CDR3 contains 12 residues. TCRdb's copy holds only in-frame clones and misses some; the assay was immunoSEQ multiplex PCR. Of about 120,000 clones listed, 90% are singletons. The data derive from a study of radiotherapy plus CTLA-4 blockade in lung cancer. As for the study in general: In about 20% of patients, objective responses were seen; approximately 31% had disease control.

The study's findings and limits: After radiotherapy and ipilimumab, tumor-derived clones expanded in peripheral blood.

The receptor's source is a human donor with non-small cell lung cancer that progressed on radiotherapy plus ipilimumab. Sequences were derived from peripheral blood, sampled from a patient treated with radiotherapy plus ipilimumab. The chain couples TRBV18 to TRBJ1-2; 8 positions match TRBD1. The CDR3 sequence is CASSDRVDGYTF. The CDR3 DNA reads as TGTGCCAGCTCGGACAGGGTTGATGGCTACACCTTC. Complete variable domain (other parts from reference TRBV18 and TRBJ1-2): NAGVMQNPRHLVRRRGQEARLRCSPMKGHSHVYWYRQLPEEGLKFMVYLQKENIIDESGMPKERFSAEFPKEGPSILRIQQVVRGDSAAYFCASSDRVDGYTFGSGTRLTVV.